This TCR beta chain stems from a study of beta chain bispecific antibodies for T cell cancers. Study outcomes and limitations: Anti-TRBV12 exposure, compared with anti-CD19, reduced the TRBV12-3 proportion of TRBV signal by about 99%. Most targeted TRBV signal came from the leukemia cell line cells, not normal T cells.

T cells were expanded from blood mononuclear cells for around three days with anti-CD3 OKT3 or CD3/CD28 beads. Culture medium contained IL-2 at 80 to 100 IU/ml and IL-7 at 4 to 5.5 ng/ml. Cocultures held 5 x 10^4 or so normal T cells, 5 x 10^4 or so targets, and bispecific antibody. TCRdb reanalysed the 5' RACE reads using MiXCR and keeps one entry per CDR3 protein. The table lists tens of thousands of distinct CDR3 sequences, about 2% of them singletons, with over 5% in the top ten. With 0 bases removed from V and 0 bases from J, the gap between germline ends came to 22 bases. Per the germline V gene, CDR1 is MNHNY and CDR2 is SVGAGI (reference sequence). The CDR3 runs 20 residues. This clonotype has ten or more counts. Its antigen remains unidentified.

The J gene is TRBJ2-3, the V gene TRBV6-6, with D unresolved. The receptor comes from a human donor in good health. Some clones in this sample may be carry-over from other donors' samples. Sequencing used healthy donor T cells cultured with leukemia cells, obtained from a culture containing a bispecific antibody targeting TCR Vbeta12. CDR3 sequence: CASSYSNWWQVDFSTDTQYF. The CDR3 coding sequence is TGTGCCAGCAGTTACTCGAATTGGTGGCAGGTCGACTTCAGCACAGATACGCAGTATTTT.